Following are 32 T cell receptor beta chains from one sample sequenced in a study of T-cell reconstitution after alpha-beta-depleted transplantation in children. Preparation of the TCRbeta library involved a method that used unique molecular identifiers. TCRdb re-derived calls from the PCR reads in MiXCR, one entry per CDR3 protein. The data hold 600,000 to 700,000 distinct CDR3 sequences, with around 13% observed a single time. This sample comprised PBMCs, obtained before TCRalphabeta/CD19-depleted stem cell transplant. All receptors come from a girl aged 2 to 10 with congenital amegakaryocytic thrombocytopenia, due to receive a stem cell transplant.

This clonotype was seen more than once but under ten times. This chain links TRBV27 with TRBJ2-7; D might be TRBD2 (5 bases). The CDR3 is made up of 14 amino acids. Germline V lookup: CDR1 MNHEY, CDR2 SMNVEV (reference sequence). V dropped 5 bases and J dropped 4 bases, with 15 bases sitting between them. CDR3: CASSPSLSGYEQYF. In DNA, the CDR3 is TGTGCCAGCAGTCCTAGCTTAAGTGGGTACGAGCAGTACTTC.

The rearrangement links TRBV14 to TRBJ2-3; the D gene could be TRBD1 or TRBD2 (6 bases each). Germline-derived CDR1 and CDR2 are SGHDN and FVKESK. This CDR3 contains 18 residues. V lost 2 bases and J lost 6, with 24 bases in between. The CDR3 region is CASSQPGGFTTRADTQYF. The CDR3 DNA reads TGTGCCAGCAGCCAACCCGGGGGCTTTACAACCCGGGCGGATACGCAGTATTTT.

The rearrangement uses TRBV10-3 and TRBJ2-3, with 11 nucleotides matching TRBD2. Trimming removed 3 bases from V and 3 bases from J; junction bases left unmatched: 5. The CDR3 totals 16 residues. Germline assignment: CDR1 ENHRY and CDR2 SYGVKD. CDR3 protein: CAISDPGLAVTDTQYF. For the CDR3, the DNA is TGTGCCATCAGTGATCCGGGACTAGCGGTTACAGATACGCAGTATTTT.

The table lists this clonotype with many counts. The J gene is TRBJ1-5, the V gene TRBV20-1; tentatively, D is TRBD1 (5 bases). Germline CDR1 reads DFQATT; CDR2 reads SNEGSKA (reference sequence). This CDR3 has 17 amino acids. V lost 0 bases and J 0 bases, leaving 15 bases between the germline ends. The CDR3 DNA reads TGCAGTGCTAGAGATGGCAGGACATTCGATAGCAATCAGCCCCAGCATTTT. Protein sequence: CSARDGRTFDSNQPQHF.

This clonotype came up many times. The chain uses TRBV20-1 and TRBJ2-1; no clear D gene. Germline V gives CDR1 DFQATT, CDR2 SNEGSKA (reference sequence). This CDR3 has 11 amino acids. The ends were cut back, 3 bases at V and 8 bases at J, with 8 bases in the middle. The CDR3 nucleotides read TGCAGTGCTAGTGGCAGATATGAGCAGTTCTTC. Translated: CSASGRYEQFF.

There are a few counts of this clonotype. The V gene is TRBV25-1, the J gene TRBJ2-3; 12 bases align to TRBD2. V gave up 4 bases and J gave up 6 bases; unmatched junction bases: 11. This CDR3 comprises 17 residues. CDR1 MGHDK and CDR2 SYGVNS come from the germline V gene. As DNA, the CDR3 is TGTGCCAGCAGTGCTGCCGGACTAGCGGGATCTATGGATACGCAGTATTTT. This translates into CASSAAGLAGSMDTQYF.

The rearrangement uses TRBV5-1 and TRBJ2-3; 7 positions agree with TRBD2. This CDR3 is built from 17 residues. The J segment lost 10 bases and the V segment lost 4 bases, leaving 21 bases of the junction unmatched. The germline CDR1 and CDR2 sequences are SGHRS and YFSETQ. CDR3 nucleotide sequence: TGCGCCAGCAGCAACACCAGACTAGCCACAGAAAGCGGGGCGCAGTATTTT. It codes for CASSNTRLATESGAQYF.

This clonotype was seen repeatedly, ten times or more. J is TRBJ2-6 and V is TRBV5-1, with D unresolved. Germline V gene lookup returns CDR1 SGHRS and CDR2 YFSETQ. The CDR3 length is 14 residues. Trimming cost V 8 bases and J 5 bases, with 14 bases left between them. For the CDR3, the DNA is TGCGCCAGGCCGTATGGGTGGAGGGCCAACGTCCTGACTTTC. It encodes CARPYGWRANVLTF. The variable domain in full, with the rest retrieved from reference TRBV5-1 and TRBJ2-6, is KAGVTQTPRYLIKTRGQQVTLSCSPISGHRSVSWYQQTPGQGLQFLFEYFSETQRNKGNFPGRFSGRQFSNSRSEMNVSTLELGDSALYLCARPYGWRANVLTFGAGSRLTVL.

The chain has TRBV19 and TRBJ2-1; 12 bases line up with TRBD2. This CDR3 region has 14 residues. Trimming cost V 4 bases and J 9 bases; bases outside gene matches: 4. CDR1 and CDR2 (germline): LNHDA, SQIVND (reference sequence). This CDR3 is CASSTLAGGVEQFF. Written as DNA, the CDR3 is TGTGCCAGTAGTACCCTAGCGGGAGGGGTTGAGCAGTTCTTC.

This clonotype was seen many times. The rearrangement links TRBV7-8 to TRBJ2-7; 9 positions match TRBD1. The CDR3 sequence is 15 residues long. Germline loops: CDR1 SGHVS, CDR2 FQNEAQ. With V trimmed by 3 bases and J by 0 bases, 3 bases remained unmatched. The CDR3 DNA reads TGTGCCAGCAGCTTCGGACAGGGGAGCTCCTACGAGCAGTACTTC. This codes for CASSFGQGSSYEQYF.

This clonotype came up a few times. The V and J genes are TRBV27 and TRBJ2-5; D may be TRBD1 (6 bases). The germline gives CDR1 MNHEY, CDR2 SMNVEV (reference sequence). Between the trimmed V and J ends, which lost 1 base and 5 bases, there was a span of 14 bases. This CDR3 is 15 amino acids long. The CDR3 region has the DNA TGTGCCAGCAGTTTATATCCAGGGGAGATGGAGACCCAGTACTTC. Its protein product is CASSLYPGEMETQYF.

This clonotype has only a few counts. V usage is TRBV4-2 and J usage is TRBJ1-2; no reliable D call. The CDR3 consists of 14 residues. The V end lost 2 bases, the J end lost 3 bases, and 10 bases lay between the germline ends. Looked up from germline, CDR1 is LGHNA and CDR2 is YNFKEQ. The CDR3 bases are TGTGCCAGCAGCCAACTACAGACTGACTATGGCTACACCTTC. The encoded protein is CASSQLQTDYGYTF.

This clonotype was picked up a small number of times. The chain has TRBV20-1 and TRBJ2-2, with 7 bases lining up with TRBD2. V was clipped by 7 bases and J by 0 bases; unmatched bases: 2. The length of the CDR3 is 13 residues. Germline V lookup: CDR1 DFQATT, CDR2 SNEGSKA (reference sequence). The CDR3 here is CSVAGTNTGELFF. The CDR3 region has the DNA TGCAGTGTAGCGGGTACGAACACCGGGGAGCTGTTTTTT.

This clonotype was seen repeatedly, ten times or more. This chain joins TRBV6-1 and TRBJ2-1; 9 nucleotides match TRBD2. There are 14 residues in the CDR3. The V segment lost 7 bases and the J segment 4 bases; nucleotides outside the gene matches: 5. Germline V gene sequence: CDR1 MNHNS, CDR2 SASEGT. CDR3 nucleotide sequence: TGTGCCAGCAATGGACTAGCGCGATACAATGAGCAGTTCTTC. Translating gives CASNGLARYNEQFF.

This clonotype has more than one count but fewer than ten. The genes are TRBV12-3 or TRBV12-4 and TRBJ2-7; a possible D gene is TRBD2 (5 bases). The CDR3 contains 15 residues. V lost 6 bases to trimming and J lost 2 bases, with 17 bases between them. Written as DNA, the CDR3 is TGTGCCAGCAGCAAGAGAAGCGGTGCCCCCTACGAGCAGTACTTC. Its protein product is CASSKRSGAPYEQYF.

This clonotype was counted ten times or more. The chain combines TRBV4-1 with TRBJ2-3; TRBD2 agrees at 12 bases. The CDR3 contains 18 residues. The germline gives CDR1 MGHRA, CDR2 YSYEKL. The junction had 9 bases not matched to a gene; V was cut back by 3 bases and J by 2 bases. The DNA for the CDR3 is TGCGCCAGCAGCCATCTCTTCCTAGCGGGAGGGCCCACAGATACGCAGTATTTT. Translation gives CASSHLFLAGGPTDTQYF.

This clonotype was counted ten times or more. The gene calls are TRBV20-1 and TRBJ2-7; 11 bases map to TRBD2. This CDR3 contains 14 residues. Germline CDR1 reads DFQATT; CDR2 reads SNEGSKA (reference sequence). V trimming: 4 bases; J trimming: 3 bases; junction bases outside the gene matches: 5. This CDR3 is CSATDGTSGYEQYF. The CDR3 DNA reads as TGCAGTGCTACAGATGGGACTAGCGGCTACGAGCAGTACTTC.

This clonotype was seen at least ten times. The chain links TRBV5-1 to TRBJ2-2; D gene uncertain. CDR1 SGHRS and CDR2 YFSETQ come from the germline V gene. The CDR3 has 16 residues. Trimming cost V 0 bases and J 4 bases, with 13 bases left between them. The CDR3 is CASSLGLWTGTGELFF. CDR3 DNA sequence: TGCGCCAGCAGCTTGGGGTTATGGACGGGCACCGGGGAGCTGTTTTTT.

This clonotype was counted at least ten times. The CDR3 sequence: CASSSAMTGRQETQYF. The CDR3, as DNA: TGTGCCAGCAGCTCGGCAATGACAGGGCGCCAAGAGACCCAGTACTTC. This sequence joins TRBV5-6 and TRBJ2-5; 7 bases are a match to TRBD1. The CDR3 has 16 residues. Unmatched junction bases numbered 9, after V lost 3 bases and J lost 1 base. The germline gives CDR1 SGHDT, CDR2 YYEEEE.

This clonotype was counted only a few times. The chain is built from TRBV3-1 and TRBJ2-7, with 8 bases matching TRBD2. This CDR3 is built from 18 residues. Germline V gene sequence: CDR1 LGHDT, CDR2 YNNKEL (reference sequence). V gave up 1 base and J gave up 4 bases; unmatched junction bases: 15. CDR3 bases: TGTGCCAGCAGCCAAGGGTTACTCGCGGGAGGACCTACATACGAGCAGTACTTC. Translation gives CASSQGLLAGGPTYEQYF.

This clonotype was seen at least ten times. The rearrangement links TRBV29-1 to TRBJ2-1; D is possibly TRBD1 (6 bases). Trimming shortened V by 0 bases and J by 10 bases, and 10 bases separated the two germline ends. The germline gives CDR1 SQVTM, CDR2 ANQGSEA. The length of the CDR3 is 12 residues. The CDR3 reads CSVEDYRAEQFF. DNA of the CDR3: TGCAGCGTTGAAGATTACAGGGCGGAGCAGTTCTTC.

In its sample, this clonotype was seen a few times. The J gene is TRBJ2-3, the V gene TRBV20-1; 8 nucleotides line up with TRBD2. J was trimmed by 1 base and V by 1 base; bases with no gene match: 1. Germline V CDR1 and CDR2: DFQATT, SNEGSKA (reference sequence). The CDR3 is 14 amino acids. CDR3 region: CSARGAGGTDTQYF. In DNA form, the CDR3 reads TGCAGTGCTAGAGGAGCGGGAGGCACAGATACGCAGTATTTT.

V gene TRBV10-1 combines with J gene TRBJ2-1; a possible D gene is TRBD2 (5 bases). The V end was cut by 0 bases, the J end by 8 bases, with 17 bases between. Germline CDR1 reads WNHNN; CDR2 reads SYGVQD (reference sequence). The CDR3 spans 16 residues. In DNA form, the CDR3 reads TGCGCCAGCAGTGAGTCGCGGACTCCTCTTGGCGATGAGCAGTTCTTC. This encodes CASSESRTPLGDEQFF.

This clonotype was counted at least ten times. The rearrangement joins TRBV7-3 to TRBJ2-1; 10 bases fit TRBD2. Per the germline V gene, CDR1 is SGHTA and CDR2 is FQGTGA. The CDR3 sequence is 15 residues long. V lost 3 bases, J lost 8 bases, and 7 bases stayed unmatched. Written as DNA, the CDR3 is TGTGCCAGCAGCTTTCTAGCGGGAGTTATGGATGAGCAGTTCTTC. It codes for CASSFLAGVMDEQFF.

In its sample, this clonotype was seen many times. J is TRBJ2-3 and V is TRBV7-3; D may be TRBD1 or TRBD2 (5 bases each). Trimming stripped 6 bases from V and 2 bases from J, with 24 bases between. This CDR3 contains 18 residues. CDR1 is SGHTA, CDR2 FQGTGA, per germline. CDR3 in DNA: TGTGCCAGCAGTCAAATGCCGCCGGGGCTGGGCAACACAGATACGCAGTATTTT. This gives the protein CASSQMPPGLGNTDTQYF.

This clonotype appeared many times. The V and J genes are TRBV9 and TRBJ1-1; D might be TRBD1 (6 bases). Deletions cut 0 bases from V and 0 bases from J, with 9 bases between. Germline V gives CDR1 SGDLS, CDR2 YYNGEE. This CDR3 comprises 15 residues. The CDR3 nucleotides read TGTGCCAGCAGCGTAGTTGGGGGGCTGAACACTGAAGCTTTCTTT. It encodes CASSVVGGLNTEAFF.

Many counts were recorded for this clonotype. This chain connects TRBV28 to TRBJ2-7; TRBD2 aligns across 12 bases. Germline lookup yields CDR1 MDHEN and CDR2 SYDVKM. J gave up 2 bases and V 3 bases, and 5 bases lay outside the gene matches. CDR3 length: 16 amino acids. CDR3 in amino acids: CASSLFGLAGPYEQYF. CDR3 in DNA: TGTGCCAGCAGTTTGTTCGGACTAGCGGGACCCTACGAGCAGTACTTC.

This clonotype was seen many times. The chain couples TRBV20-1 to TRBJ2-3; 8 bases map to TRBD2. The CDR3 consists of 18 residues. Germline V CDR1 and CDR2: DFQATT, SNEGSKA (reference sequence). Trimming took 7 bases from V and 2 from J; bases not matched to a gene: 20. CDR3 sequence (DNA): TGCAGTGTTCTAGGACAGATCGGGAGGGTTGGACTCACAGATACGCAGTATTTT. Protein: CSVLGQIGRVGLTDTQYF.

In the case of this clonotype: Since a much larger clone is just one base distant, this may be a read error. This chain uses TRBV7-2 with TRBJ2-1, with D perhaps matching TRBD2 (6 bases). The germline V gene has CDR1 SGHTA and CDR2 FQGNSA. V shed 8 bases and J shed 8 bases, with 25 bases lying between them. The length of the CDR3 is 16 residues. The CDR3 is CASRTLMGGGLHEQFF. The CDR3 coding sequence is TGTGCCAGCCGAACGCTCATGGGGGGTGGTCTTCATGAGCAGTTCTTC.

A few counts support this clonotype. The chain combines TRBV7-2 with TRBJ2-2; the D is unclear. The CDR3 is made up of 14 amino acids. Trimming cost V 1 base and J 4 bases, with 7 bases left between them. Germline loops: CDR1 SGHTA, CDR2 FQGNSA. The CDR3 DNA sequence: TGTGCCAGCAGCTTAGGGAGAACCACCGGGGAGCTGTTTTTT. Translation: CASSLGRTTGELFF.

As regards this clonotype: One end of the junction varies from germline; a read error may be responsible. V is TRBV11-1 and J is TRBJ2-1, with 9 bases that match TRBD2. Germline-derived CDR1 and CDR2 are SGHAT and FQDESV (reference sequence). The CDR3 sequence is 18 residues long. The CDR3 region is CASSLSESLAGGPDVGDF. Written as DNA, the CDR3 is TGTGCCAGCAGCTTATCTGAAAGTTTGGCGGGAGGGCCGGATGTCGGGGATTTC.

In this sample, this clonotype turned up many times. The gene calls are TRBV27 and TRBJ1-4, with D perhaps TRBD1 (6 bases). Germline CDR1 and CDR2: MNHEY and SMNVEV (reference sequence). There are 19 residues in the CDR3. The V gene lost 6 bases and the J gene lost 0 bases, with 23 bases spanning the gap. CDR3: CASSAEILGGRATNEKLFF. In DNA form, the CDR3 reads TGTGCCAGCAGCGCCGAAATCCTCGGGGGGCGTGCAACTAATGAAAAACTGTTTTTT.